The rows below give T cell receptor beta chains drawn from one sample of a study of molecular identifiers for immune sequencing clone quantification. TCRdb processed the PCR reads anew with MiXCR; each CDR3 protein has one entry. The sample contains more than 60,000 distinct CDR3 sequences, 15% to 20% of which appear only once. The sample consisted of naive CD8+ T cells from blood, with Jurkat cell RNA spiked in. All receptors derive from a human donor in good health. Some libraries in this study had Jurkat cell RNA spiked in. The CDR3 runs from the conserved cysteine through the conserved F or W.

length	V	J	CDR3
14	TRBV27	TRBJ2-1	CASSLSGSRDEQFF
15	TRBV4-1	TRBJ1-2	CASSQAPGLFYGYTF
17	TRBV6-2/TRBV6-3	TRBJ2-7	CASSYSARLDLPYEQYF
15	TRBV4-1	TRBJ2-7	CASSQRDSYFYEQYF
14	TRBV12-3/TRBV12-4	TRBJ2-1	CASSYEGGLNEQFF
18	TRBV6-5	TRBJ2-5	CASSTRQGGAGTSGILRF
14	TRBV18	TRBJ2-7	CASRTGGAAYEQYF
17	TRBV14	TRBJ2-1	CASSQKPSGTRRDEQFF
13	TRBV20-1	TRBJ2-7	CSADSTDFYEQYF
14	TRBV9	TRBJ2-7	CASSVEWGSYEQYF
15	TRBV28	TRBJ2-6	CASSFQVSGANVLTF